A selection of T cell receptor beta chains follows, all from one sample in a study of neurological immune-mediated disorders. TCRdb passed the 5' RACE reads through MiXCR, listing each CDR3 protein once. There are 60,000 to 90,000 distinct CDR3 sequences in the sample; 10% occur only once, and about 9.6% lies in the top ten. Sequenced: PBMCs. These receptors originate from a young man in good health. The CDR3 runs from the conserved cysteine through the conserved F or W. Fields, in order: clone size, D gene, V gene, J gene, CDR3 protein, CDR3 DNA. The D gene is left open where the match is weak. Part of the rows lack a size; the others show once, few, many or a class for expanded clones.

many	TRBD1	TRBV29-1	TRBJ1-3	CSVGRGPGNTIYF	TGCAGCGTTGGCAGGGGGCCCGGAAACACCATATATTTT
.	TRBD2	TRBV29-1	TRBJ2-1	CSVTSGSRDEQFF	TGCAGCGTCACTAGCGGGAGTAGGGATGAGCAGTTCTTC
many	.	TRBV29-1	TRBJ1-1	CSATTGVTEAFF	TGCAGCGCAACGACCGGGGTCACTGAAGCTTTCTTT
many	TRBD1	TRBV29-1	TRBJ2-1	CSAEGQVSYNEQFF	TGCAGCGCAGAGGGACAGGTCTCCTACAATGAGCAGTTCTTC
.	.	TRBV5-1	TRBJ2-7	CASSSRGSGGEASYEQYF	TGCGCCAGCAGCTCGCGGGGATCTGGGGGAGAAGCCTCCTACGAGCAGTACTTC
many	TRBD2	TRBV7-2	TRBJ2-1	CASSSFTSGRRGGQFF	TGTGCCAGCAGCTCGTTCACTAGCGGGAGACGAGGTGGGCAGTTCTTC
many	.	TRBV7-3	TRBJ2-5	CASSLESGAGGKETQYF	TGTGCCAGCAGCTTAGAGAGCGGGGCAGGGGGCAAAGAGACCCAGTACTTC
many	.	TRBV5-6	TRBJ1-2	CASRPRGNDGYTF	TGTGCCAGCAGACCCCGTGGTAACGATGGCTACACCTTC
many	.	TRBV4-2	TRBJ2-2	CASSQNTGELFF	TGTGCCAGCAGCCAAAACACCGGGGAGCTGTTTTTT
many	.	TRBV20-1	TRBJ2-4	CSAREGGEDIQYF	TGCAGTGCTAGGGAGGGGGGGGAAGACATTCAGTACTTC
many	.	TRBV28	TRBJ2-3	CASSFIPDTQYF	TGTGCCAGCAGTTTTATCCCAGATACGCAGTATTTT
many	.	TRBV24-1	TRBJ2-7	CATSDSNKVRGEQYF	TGTGCCACCAGTGATTCGAACAAGGTCCGCGGCGAGCAGTACTTC
few	.	TRBV7-2	TRBJ2-1	CASSLGTAGFEQFF	TGTGCCAGCAGCTTAGGGACAGCGGGATTTGAGCAGTTCTTC
many	TRBD2	TRBV7-2	TRBJ2-7	CASSLELAGPYEQYF	TGTGCCAGCAGCTTAGAACTAGCGGGCCCCTACGAGCAGTACTTC
many	TRBD2	TRBV4-2	TRBJ2-1	CASSDPGTSLSDEQFF	TGTGCCAGCAGCGACCCCGGGACTAGTCTATCCGATGAGCAGTTCTTC
many	TRBD1	TRBV7-3	TRBJ2-7	CASSKTGDHEQYF	TGTGCCAGCAGCAAGACAGGGGACCACGAGCAGTACTTC
medium-sized	.	TRBV5-1	TRBJ1-2	CASSLKTGGDYGYTF	TGCGCCAGCAGCTTGAAGACCGGGGGGGACTATGGCTACACCTTC
many	.	TRBV4-1	TRBJ2-3	CASSQERITSTDTQYF	TGCGCCAGCAGCCAAGAGAGGATAACTAGCACAGATACGCAGTATTTT
.	.	TRBV7-2	TRBJ2-3	CASSLDAVSTDTQYF	TGTGCCAGCAGCTTAGATGCAGTAAGCACAGATACGCAGTATTTT
many	.	TRBV7-2	TRBJ2-3	CASSFGSGADTQYF	TGTGCCAGCAGCTTCGGGAGTGGGGCAGATACGCAGTATTTT
medium-sized	TRBD1	TRBV4-1	TRBJ1-1	CASSQRGLSTLNTEAFF	TGCGCCAGCAGCCAGAGGGGGCTCAGTACCTTGAACACTGAAGCTTTCTTT
many	TRBD1	TRBV20-1	TRBJ2-5	CSARDPGTGSMETQYF	TGCAGTGCTAGAGATCCCGGGACAGGGTCTATGGAGACCCAGTACTTC
many	.	TRBV20-1	TRBJ1-4	CSARVGMGATNEKLFF	TGCAGTGCTAGAGTGGGGATGGGTGCAACTAATGAAAAACTGTTTTTT
many	TRBD1	TRBV20-1	TRBJ2-3	CSARPPAGQGHTDTQYF	TGCAGTGCTAGACCTCCCGCGGGACAGGGTCACACAGATACGCAGTATTTT
many	TRBD1	TRBV20-1	TRBJ2-5	CSARDQQGAWETQYF	TGCAGTGCTAGAGATCAACAGGGGGCGTGGGAGACCCAGTACTTC
many	.	TRBV5-1	TRBJ1-1	CASKENTEAFF	TGCGCCAGCAAGGAGAACACTGAAGCTTTCTTT
many	.	TRBV5-1	TRBJ1-4	CASSSNSNEKLFF	TGCGCCAGCAGCTCCAACTCAAATGAAAAACTGTTTTTT
medium-sized	TRBD1	TRBV4-2	TRBJ1-2	CASSSSGTGYGYTF	TGTGCCAGCAGCTCGTCCGGGACAGGGTATGGCTACACCTTC
many	TRBD2	TRBV28	TRBJ2-1	CASSFRGSGRDNEQFF	TGTGCCAGCAGTTTTCGTGGTAGCGGGAGGGACAATGAGCAGTTCTTC
once	.	TRBV10-1	TRBJ2-1	CARGLASGYNEQFF	TGCGCCAGAGGACTGGCCTCCGGGTACAATGAGCAGTTCTTC
many	.	TRBV10-3	TRBJ1-6	CAISESDSRNSPLHF	TGTGCCATCAGTGAGTCCGACAGCAGGAATTCACCCCTCCACTTT
many	.	TRBV3-1	TRBJ1-6	CASRRVGDSPLHF	TGTGCCAGCAGAAGGGTCGGAGATTCACCCCTCCACTTT
many	TRBD1	TRBV20-1	TRBJ2-1	CSASNRGAYNEQFF	TGCAGTGCTAGTAACAGGGGGGCCTACAATGAGCAGTTCTTC
many	.	TRBV20-1	TRBJ2-5	CSARIGDLPQETQYF	TGCAGTGCTAGAATCGGAGACCTTCCTCAAGAGACCCAGTACTTC
few	.	TRBV27	TRBJ2-3	CASSDGRPTTQYF	TGTGCCAGCAGTGACGGGCGGCCGACCACGCAGTATTTT
many	.	TRBV11-2	TRBJ1-5	CASSLGVQGGQPQHF	TGTGCCAGCAGCTTAGGAGTTCAGGGAGGACAGCCCCAGCATTTT
many	TRBD1	TRBV5-1	TRBJ2-3	CASSFGQGPSTDTQYF	TGCGCCAGCAGCTTTGGACAGGGCCCTAGCACAGATACGCAGTATTTT
many	.	TRBV9	TRBJ2-2	CASSPRQDTGELFF	TGTGCCAGCAGCCCCCGACAGGACACCGGGGAGCTGTTTTTT
many	.	TRBV7-9	TRBJ2-1	CASSVQGMTQFF	TGTGCCAGCAGCGTCCAAGGAATGACACAGTTCTTC
.	.	TRBV20-1	TRBJ1-6	CSAADSSYNSPLHF	TGCAGTGCCGCAGATAGCTCCTATAATTCACCCCTCCACTTT
many	.	TRBV14	TRBJ2-1	CASSQDFSFDNEQFF	TGTGCCAGCAGCCAAGATTTCTCTTTTGACAATGAGCAGTTCTTC
many	TRBD2	TRBV5-1	TRBJ2-3	CASSWIGTNRGSTQYF	TGCGCCAGCAGCTGGATTGGGACTAATAGGGGATCTACGCAGTATTTT